What follows are 20 T cell receptor beta chains derived from one specimen sequenced in a study of cytomegalovirus exposure and HLA in healthy donors. PCR was performed using 60 Vbeta and 13 Jbeta primers. Generated by immunoSEQ multiplex PCR, the TCRdb table keeps only in-frame clones and is missing some. In the table there are about 130,000 clones, 75% to 90% of which are singletons. Input material: PBMCs. The receptors derive from a man aged 35-49 years in good health and CMV-seronegative.

The V and J genes are TRBV27 and TRBJ1-2, with D perhaps matching TRBD1 (5 bases). V gave up 2 bases and J gave up 4 bases, with 17 bases separating them. The CDR3 is made up of 16 amino acids. Germline V gene sequence: CDR1 MNHEY, CDR2 SMNVEV (reference sequence). CDR3: CASSLRGQGAAYGYTF. CDR3 nucleotide sequence: TGTGCCAGCAGTTTAAGGGGCCAGGGCGCGGCCTATGGCTACACCTTC.

This clone was seen a few times. V and J are TRBV19 and TRBJ1-1; no firm D call. CDR3 size: 11 residues. Between the trimmed V and J ends, which lost 3 bases and 11 bases, there was a span of 10 bases. In germline, CDR1 is LNHDA, CDR2 SQIVND (reference sequence). CDR3 amino acids: CASSIFTRAFF. Written as DNA, the CDR3 is TGTGCCAGTAGTATCTTTACGAGGGCTTTCTTT.

This chain connects TRBV7-7 to TRBJ2-5; TRBD2 matches 13 bases. The V segment lost 5 bases and the J segment 4 bases; nucleotides outside the gene matches: 7. In germline, CDR1 is SSHAT, CDR2 FNYEAQ (reference sequence). The CDR3 consists of 16 residues. The CDR3 DNA is TGTGCCAGCAGCCCAGGACTAGCGGGAGTCGGAGAGACCCAGTACTTC. Amino acids: CASSPGLAGVGETQYF.

The rearrangement joins TRBV5-6 to TRBJ1-5, with D tentatively TRBD1 (6 bases). Trimming took 0 bases from V and 3 from J, leaving 7 bases between them. The CDR3 sequence is 14 residues long. Germline CDR1 is SGHDT and CDR2 is YYEEEE. CDR3 bases: TGTGCCAGCAGCTTGGGGACAGTCAATCAGCCCCAGCATTTT. This gives the protein CASSLGTVNQPQHF.

The V gene is TRBV7-9, the J gene TRBJ2-2; tentatively, D is TRBD1 (5 bases). The length of the CDR3 is 15 residues. Germline CDR1 reads SEHNR; CDR2 reads FQNEAQ (reference sequence). Trimming took 11 bases from V and 0 from J, leaving 16 bases between them. The CDR3 reads CAGARTNTNTGELFF. In DNA, the CDR3 is TGTGCCGGAGCGCGGACAAATACGAACACCGGGGAGCTGTTTTTT.

This rearrangement joins TRBV5-1 to TRBJ1-5; D gene uncertain. CDR3 length: 14 amino acids. V was cut by 0 bases and J by 4 bases, with 8 bases left in between. Germline V CDR1 and CDR2: SGHRS, YFSETQ. This CDR3 reads CASSLGAPNQPQHF. As DNA, the CDR3 is TGCGCCAGCAGCTTGGGGGCACCTAATCAGCCCCAGCATTTT.

The V and J genes are TRBV5-1 and TRBJ2-2; no firm D call. Germline CDR1 is SGHRS and CDR2 is YFSETQ. V shed 5 bases and J shed 0 bases, with 11 bases lying between them. The CDR3 is 15 amino acids. DNA for the CDR3: TGCGCCAGCAGAATTCCAGGCTCGAACACCGGGGAGCTGTTTTTT. The encoded protein is CASRIPGSNTGELFF.

J is TRBJ2-6 and V is TRBV27; no reliable D call. The CDR3 covers 15 residues. CDR1 and CDR2 (germline): MNHEY, SMNVEV (reference sequence). Trimming stripped 2 bases from V and 0 bases from J, with 5 bases between. CDR3 DNA sequence: TGTGCCAGCAGTTTAGGCCGCTCTGGGGCCAACGTCCTGACTTTC. Translating it yields CASSLGRSGANVLTF.

In DNA form, the CDR3 reads TGCGCCAGCAGGGGGACTAGCGGGAGAGGTAACACCGGGGAGCTGTTTTTT. Protein: CASRGTSGRGNTGELFF. The chain has TRBV10-2 and TRBJ2-2; 14 nucleotides agree with TRBD2. This CDR3 spans 17 amino acids. Trimming removed 6 bases from V and 2 bases from J; junction bases left unmatched: 5. Germline V lookup: CDR1 WSHSY, CDR2 SAAADI.

The rearrangement joins TRBV6-6 to TRBJ2-2, with TRBD1 matching over 8 bases. Germline V lookup: CDR1 MNHNY, CDR2 SVGAGI (reference sequence). This CDR3 contains 14 residues. Losses at the gene ends were 9 bases for V and 7 bases for J; bases not matched to a gene: 10. The CDR3 protein is CASEGQAFGGELFF. CDR3 coding DNA: TGTGCCAGTGAGGGACAGGCGTTCGGCGGGGAGCTGTTTTTT.

The chain uses TRBV7-9 and TRBJ2-2; no clear D. The germline V and J ends were trimmed by 2 bases and 8 bases, with 12 bases remaining between them. The V gene's germline CDR1 is SEHNR and CDR2 FQNEAQ (reference sequence). CDR3 length equals 14 residues. This chain's CDR3 is CASSLNVQWGELFF. In DNA, the CDR3 is TGTGCCAGCAGCTTAAACGTACAGTGGGGGGAGCTGTTTTTT.

The rearrangement links TRBV4-2 to TRBJ2-7; D is perhaps TRBD1 (6 bases). In germline, CDR1 is LGHNA, CDR2 YNFKEQ. CDR3 length: 15 amino acids. V was clipped by 3 bases and J by 2 bases, with 14 bases between them. CDR3 DNA sequence: TGTGCCAGCAGCCATGTAACGGGACACCCCTACGAGCAGTACTTC. As protein: CASSHVTGHPYEQYF.

The gene calls are TRBV25-1 and TRBJ2-1; TRBD2 matches at 11 bases. The CDR3 is 16 residues long. The V gene end was trimmed by 1 base and the J gene end by 2 bases; junction bases not matched to a gene: 1. Germline V lookup: CDR1 MGHDK, CDR2 SYGVNS. The DNA of the CDR3 is TGTGCCAGCAGTGAATCTAGCGGGAGGACCTACAATGAGCAGTTCTTC. Residues: CASSESSGRTYNEQFF.

CDR3 bases: TGCGCCAGCAGCTTGGCCGGGCCAGGGGGACAGACCCAGTACTTC. Amino acids: CASSLAGPGGQTQYF. This chain links TRBV5-1 with TRBJ2-5; 7 nucleotides line up with TRBD1. In germline, CDR1 is SGHRS, CDR2 YFSETQ. The length of the CDR3 is 15 residues. Trimming removed 0 bases from V and 6 bases from J; junction bases left unmatched: 8.

V usage is TRBV28 and J usage is TRBJ2-7, with TRBD1 matching over 8 bases. CDR3 length: 17 residues. Losses at the gene ends were 2 bases for V and 2 bases for J; bases not matched to a gene: 11. CDR1 MDHEN and CDR2 SYDVKM come from the germline V gene. CDR3 bases: TGTGCCAGCAGTTTAGACGCGACAGGGGACCTAACCTACGAGCAGTACTTC. Translation: CASSLDATGDLTYEQYF. Using reference TRBV28 and TRBJ2-7 for the parts outside the CDR3, the full variable domain is DVKVTQSSRYLVKRTGEKVFLECVQDMDHENMFWYRQDPGLGLRLIYFSYDVKMKEKGDIPEGYSVSREKKERFSLILESASTNQTSMYLCASSLDATGDLTYEQYFGPGTRLTVT.

V gene TRBV6-1 combines with J gene TRBJ2-1; 11 nucleotides line up with TRBD1. This CDR3 comprises 17 residues. V lost 3 bases, J lost 4 bases, and 8 bases stayed unmatched. Germline V gives CDR1 MNHNS, CDR2 SASEGT. This CDR3 is CASSEGWDRGNYNEQFF. Written as DNA, the CDR3 is TGTGCCAGCAGTGAGGGCTGGGACAGGGGGAATTACAATGAGCAGTTCTTC.

The chain combines TRBV18 with TRBJ2-7; D is perhaps TRBD1 (6 bases). The V end was cut by 3 bases, the J end by 2 bases, with 11 bases between. Germline V gene sequence: CDR1 KGHSH, CDR2 LQKENI. The CDR3 is made up of 14 amino acids. The CDR3 loop reads CASSPASGAYEQYF. The CDR3 nucleotides are TGTGCCAGCTCACCCGCCTCAGGGGCCTACGAGCAGTACTTC. Supplemented by reference TRBV18 and TRBJ2-7, the full variable domain reads NAGVMQNPRHLVRRRGQEARLRCSPMKGHSHVYWYRQLPEEGLKFMVYLQKENIIDESGMPKERFSAEFPKEGPSILRIQQVVRGDSAAYFCASSPASGAYEQYFGPGTRLTVT.

V and J are TRBV2 and TRBJ2-5, with D perhaps matching TRBD1 (5 bases). The CDR3 totals 12 residues. Per germline, CDR1 SNHLY and CDR2 FYNNEI. V lost 8 bases to trimming and J lost 4 bases, with 11 bases between them. Here the CDR3 DNA reads TGTGCCAGCTTTCAGGGAAGAGAGACCCAGTACTTC. Protein sequence: CASFQGRETQYF.

This chain joins TRBV10-2 and TRBJ2-1, with 10 bases identical to TRBD2. This CDR3 comprises 15 residues. Germline V gives CDR1 WSHSY, CDR2 SAAADI. V trimming: 4 bases; J trimming: 0 bases; junction bases outside the gene matches: 0. This CDR3 reads CASSVAGGSYNEQFF. CDR3 bases: TGCGCCAGCAGTGTAGCGGGAGGCTCCTACAATGAGCAGTTCTTC.

Concerning this clone: The identical CDR3 is also encoded by other nucleotide sequences in the sample. CDR3 residues: CASSYRDRGNYEQYF. In nucleotides, the CDR3 is TGTGCCAGCAGTTACAGGGACAGGGGTAATTACGAGCAGTACTTC. The chain employs TRBV6-5 and TRBJ2-7; 10 nucleotides match TRBD1. The CDR3 contains 15 residues. The V gene end was trimmed by 2 bases and the J gene end by 4 bases; junction bases not matched to a gene: 5. The germline CDR1 and CDR2 sequences are MNHEY and SVGAGI.